This T cell receptor (beta chain) was observed in a study of T cell responses to AZD1222 COVID-19 vaccine. Findings and limits, study-wide: Sampling captured repertoires only after the peak T cell response.

Using immunoSEQ multiplex PCR, the repertoire was profiled, and TCRdb retains in-frame clones only, with some absent. Of roughly 140,000 clones listed, just over 90% are singletons. From germline, CDR1 is LGHNA and CDR2 YNFKEQ. Deletions cut 2 bases from V and 10 bases from J, with 14 bases between. The CDR3 sequence is 14 residues long. A word on this clone: What it binds is unknown.

The sequence was collected from an adult in good health. The chain carries TRBV4-2 and TRBJ2-2; TRBD2 is a possible D gene (6 bases). This sample comprised peripheral blood, obtained on day 0 of AZD1222 vaccination. CDR3 protein: CASSQPTSTEELFF. The CDR3 nucleotides read TGTGCCAGCAGCCAACCGACTAGTACAGAGGAGCTGTTTTTT.